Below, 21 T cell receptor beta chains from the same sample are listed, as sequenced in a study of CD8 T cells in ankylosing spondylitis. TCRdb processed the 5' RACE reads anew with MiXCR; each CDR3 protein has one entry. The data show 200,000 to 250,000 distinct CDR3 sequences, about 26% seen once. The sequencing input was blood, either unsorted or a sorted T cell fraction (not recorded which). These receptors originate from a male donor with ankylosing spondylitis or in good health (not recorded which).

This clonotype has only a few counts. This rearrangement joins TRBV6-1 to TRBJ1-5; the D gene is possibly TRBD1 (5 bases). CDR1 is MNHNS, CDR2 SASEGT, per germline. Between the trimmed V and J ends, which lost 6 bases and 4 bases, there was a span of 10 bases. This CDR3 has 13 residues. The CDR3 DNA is TGTGCCAGCAGCCCCAACAGGAATCAGCCCCAGCATTTT. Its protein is CASSPNRNQPQHF.

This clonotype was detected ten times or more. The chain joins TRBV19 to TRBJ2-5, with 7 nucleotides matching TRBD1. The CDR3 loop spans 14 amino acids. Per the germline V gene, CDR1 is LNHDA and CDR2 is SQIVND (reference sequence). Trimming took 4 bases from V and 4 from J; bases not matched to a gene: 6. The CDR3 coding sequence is TGTGCCAGTAGTAGAACAGGGGCATCAGAGACCCAGTACTTC. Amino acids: CASSRTGASETQYF.

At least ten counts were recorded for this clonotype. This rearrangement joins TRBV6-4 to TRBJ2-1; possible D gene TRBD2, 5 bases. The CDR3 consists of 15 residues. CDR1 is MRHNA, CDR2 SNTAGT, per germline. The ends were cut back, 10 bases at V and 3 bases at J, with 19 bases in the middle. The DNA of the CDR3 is TGTGCCATTCAACCCGGCCGGGGTCTCTACAATGAGCAGTTCTTC. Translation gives CAIQPGRGLYNEQFF.

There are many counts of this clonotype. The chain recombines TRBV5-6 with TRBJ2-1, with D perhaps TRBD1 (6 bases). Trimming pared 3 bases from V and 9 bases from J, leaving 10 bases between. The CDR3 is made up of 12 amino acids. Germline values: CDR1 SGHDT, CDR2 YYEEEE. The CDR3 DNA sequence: TGTGCCAGCAGCTGGTCAGGGGCTGAGCAGTTCTTC. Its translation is CASSWSGAEQFF.

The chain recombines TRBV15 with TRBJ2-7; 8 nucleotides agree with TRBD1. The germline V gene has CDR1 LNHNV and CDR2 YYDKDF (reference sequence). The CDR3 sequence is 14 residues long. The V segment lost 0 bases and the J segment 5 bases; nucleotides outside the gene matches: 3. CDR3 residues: CATSRDDRGHEQYF. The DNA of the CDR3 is TGTGCCACCAGCAGAGATGACAGGGGCCACGAGCAGTACTTC.

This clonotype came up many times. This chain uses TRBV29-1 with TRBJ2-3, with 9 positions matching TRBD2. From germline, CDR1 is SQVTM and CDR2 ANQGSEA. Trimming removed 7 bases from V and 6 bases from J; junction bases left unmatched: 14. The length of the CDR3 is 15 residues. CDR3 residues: CSGEGFKREDDTQYF. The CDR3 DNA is TGCAGCGGGGAGGGGTTTAAGCGGGAGGACGATACGCAGTATTTT.

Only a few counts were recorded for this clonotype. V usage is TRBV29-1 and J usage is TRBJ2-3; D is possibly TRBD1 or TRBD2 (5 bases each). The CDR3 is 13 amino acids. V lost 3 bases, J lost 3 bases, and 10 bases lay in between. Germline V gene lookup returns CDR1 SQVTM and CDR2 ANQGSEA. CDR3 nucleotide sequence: TGCAGCGTTGATGTAGAGGGGACAGATACGCAGTATTTT. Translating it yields CSVDVEGTDTQYF.

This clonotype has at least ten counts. CDR3 coding DNA: TGTGCCAGCAACGGCAGGGGCCAAGAGACCCAGTACTTC. Its translation is CASNGRGQETQYF. This sequence joins TRBV2 and TRBJ2-5; a weak D match, TRBD1 (6 bases). The CDR3 has 13 amino acids. Germline V CDR1 and CDR2: SNHLY, FYNNEI. V was cut by 7 bases and J by 1 base, with 10 bases left in between.

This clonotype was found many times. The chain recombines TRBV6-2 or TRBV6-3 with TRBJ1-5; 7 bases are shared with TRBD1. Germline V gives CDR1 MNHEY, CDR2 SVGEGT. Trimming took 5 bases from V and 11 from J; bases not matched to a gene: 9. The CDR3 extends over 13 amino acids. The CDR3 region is CASSPEQGIAQHF. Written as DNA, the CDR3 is TGTGCCAGCAGTCCTGAACAGGGGATCGCCCAGCATTTT.

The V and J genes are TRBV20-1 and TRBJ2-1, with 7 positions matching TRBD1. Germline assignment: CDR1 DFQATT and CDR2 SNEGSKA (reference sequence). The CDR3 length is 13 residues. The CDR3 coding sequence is TGCACCGGCCAGGGACAGAACATCAATGAGCAGTTCTTC. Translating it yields CTGQGQNINEQFF.

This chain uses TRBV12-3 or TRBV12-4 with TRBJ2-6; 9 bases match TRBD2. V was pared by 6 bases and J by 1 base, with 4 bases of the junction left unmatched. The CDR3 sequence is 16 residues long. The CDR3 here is CASRRSGGSGANVLTF. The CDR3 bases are TGTGCCAGCAGGCGCAGCGGGGGGTCTGGGGCCAACGTCCTGACTTTC.

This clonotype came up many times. The CDR3: CASSLTTSGSAYEQYF. CDR3 in DNA: TGTGCCAGCAGCCTTACGACTAGCGGGAGCGCCTACGAGCAGTACTTC. The chain links TRBV4-2 to TRBJ2-7; 12 bases match TRBD2. Unmatched junction bases numbered 6, after V lost 4 bases and J lost 2 bases. CDR3 length: 16 amino acids. From germline, CDR1 is LGHNA and CDR2 YNFKEQ.

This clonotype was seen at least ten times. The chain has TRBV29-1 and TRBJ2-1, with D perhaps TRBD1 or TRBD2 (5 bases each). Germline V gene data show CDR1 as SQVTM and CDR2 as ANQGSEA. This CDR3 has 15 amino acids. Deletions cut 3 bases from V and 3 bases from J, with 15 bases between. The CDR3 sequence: CSVDSWDDSYNEQFF. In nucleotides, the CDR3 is TGCAGCGTTGATTCCTGGGACGACAGCTACAATGAGCAGTTCTTC.

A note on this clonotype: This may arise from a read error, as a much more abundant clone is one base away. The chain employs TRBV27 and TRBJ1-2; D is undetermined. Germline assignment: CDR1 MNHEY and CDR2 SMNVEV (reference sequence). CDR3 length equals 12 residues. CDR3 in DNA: TGTGCCAGCAGGACCCGAAGGAATGGCGACACCTTC. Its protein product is CASRTRRNGDTF.

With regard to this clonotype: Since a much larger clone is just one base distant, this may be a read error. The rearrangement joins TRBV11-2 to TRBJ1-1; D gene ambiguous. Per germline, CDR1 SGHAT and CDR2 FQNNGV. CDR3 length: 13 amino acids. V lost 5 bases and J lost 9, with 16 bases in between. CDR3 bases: TGTGCCAGCAGCCCAGAAAGGGCGGGTAAAGCTTTCTTT. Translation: CASSPERAGKAFF.

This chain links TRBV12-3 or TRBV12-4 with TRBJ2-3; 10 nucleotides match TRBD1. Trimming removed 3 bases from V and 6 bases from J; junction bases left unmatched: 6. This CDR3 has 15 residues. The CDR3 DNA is TGTGCCAGCAGTTTCGGGGACAGGGGTTCGGATACGCAGTATTTT. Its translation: CASSFGDRGSDTQYF.

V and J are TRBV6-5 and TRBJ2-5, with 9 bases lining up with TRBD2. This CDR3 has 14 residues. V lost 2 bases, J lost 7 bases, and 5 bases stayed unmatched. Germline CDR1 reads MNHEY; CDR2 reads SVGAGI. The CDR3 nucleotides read TGTGCCAGCAGTTACCGGCGGGAGGGGGGGACCCAGTACTTC. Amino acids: CASSYRREGGTQYF.

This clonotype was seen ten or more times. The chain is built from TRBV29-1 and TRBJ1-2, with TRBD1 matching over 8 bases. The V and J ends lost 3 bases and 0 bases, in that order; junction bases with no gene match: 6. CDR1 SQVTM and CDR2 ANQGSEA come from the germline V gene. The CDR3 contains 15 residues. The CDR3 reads CSVEGTGDSNYGYTF. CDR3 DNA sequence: TGCAGCGTTGAGGGGACAGGCGATTCTAACTATGGCTACACCTTC.

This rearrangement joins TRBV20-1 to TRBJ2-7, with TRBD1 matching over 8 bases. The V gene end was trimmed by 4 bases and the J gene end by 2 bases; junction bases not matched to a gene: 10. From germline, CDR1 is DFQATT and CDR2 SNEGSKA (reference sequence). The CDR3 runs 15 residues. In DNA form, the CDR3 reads TGCAGTGCTACACAAACAGGGGGGAGACCCTACGAGCAGTACTTC. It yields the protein CSATQTGGRPYEQYF.

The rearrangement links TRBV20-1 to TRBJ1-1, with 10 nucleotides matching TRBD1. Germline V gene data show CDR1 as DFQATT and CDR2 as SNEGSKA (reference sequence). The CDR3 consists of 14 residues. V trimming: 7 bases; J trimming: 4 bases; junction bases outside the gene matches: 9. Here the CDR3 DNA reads TGCAGTGGGAGGGAGACAGGGGGCGGCACTGAAGCTTTCTTT. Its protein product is CSGRETGGGTEAFF.

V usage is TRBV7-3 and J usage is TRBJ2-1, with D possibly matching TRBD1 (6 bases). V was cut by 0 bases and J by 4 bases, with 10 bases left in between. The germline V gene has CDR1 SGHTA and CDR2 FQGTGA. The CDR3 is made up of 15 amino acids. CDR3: CASSLTAGQYNEQFF. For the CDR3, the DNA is TGTGCCAGCAGCTTAACGGCTGGACAGTACAATGAGCAGTTCTTC.